This section outlines one T cell receptor (beta chain) sequence together with its context. What it recognizes is unknown. This sample was included in a study of T cell responses to AZD1222 COVID-19 vaccine. Study outcomes and limitations: The study found vaccine-associated CD4 TCRs spanning spike, dominant at 160-218 and 743-854.

Sequencing was performed with immunoSEQ multiplex PCR; in TCRdb, only in-frame clones are kept and a portion is missing. The sample contains roughly 90,000 clones, approximately 90% of which appear only once. Germline V gene lookup returns CDR1 MNHEY and CDR2 SMNVEV (reference sequence). V was clipped by 3 bases and J by 8 bases, with 19 bases between them. This CDR3 has 16 residues. The TCR sequence derives from an adult who received the AZD1222 COVID-19 vaccine. This chain uses TRBV27 with TRBJ1-4, with D perhaps matching TRBD1 (5 bases). This material consisted of peripheral blood, taken 28 days after the second AZD1222 dose. The CDR3, as DNA: TGTGCCAGCAGTTTCGTCCAGCCTACAGGAACAGAAAAACTGTTTTTT. Amino acid sequence: CASSFVQPTGTEKLFF.